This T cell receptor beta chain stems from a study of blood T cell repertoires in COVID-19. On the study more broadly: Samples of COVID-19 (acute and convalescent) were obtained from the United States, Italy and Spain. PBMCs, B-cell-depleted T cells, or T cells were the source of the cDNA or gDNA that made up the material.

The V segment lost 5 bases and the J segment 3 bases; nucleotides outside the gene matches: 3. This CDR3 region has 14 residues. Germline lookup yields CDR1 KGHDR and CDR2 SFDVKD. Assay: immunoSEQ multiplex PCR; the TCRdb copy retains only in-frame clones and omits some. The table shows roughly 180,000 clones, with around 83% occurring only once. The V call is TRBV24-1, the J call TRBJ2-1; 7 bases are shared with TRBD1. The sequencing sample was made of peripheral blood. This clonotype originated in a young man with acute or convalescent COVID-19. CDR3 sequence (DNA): TGTGCCACCAGTGCTGGGACAGTCTACAATGAGCAGTTCTTC. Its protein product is CATSAGTVYNEQFF.